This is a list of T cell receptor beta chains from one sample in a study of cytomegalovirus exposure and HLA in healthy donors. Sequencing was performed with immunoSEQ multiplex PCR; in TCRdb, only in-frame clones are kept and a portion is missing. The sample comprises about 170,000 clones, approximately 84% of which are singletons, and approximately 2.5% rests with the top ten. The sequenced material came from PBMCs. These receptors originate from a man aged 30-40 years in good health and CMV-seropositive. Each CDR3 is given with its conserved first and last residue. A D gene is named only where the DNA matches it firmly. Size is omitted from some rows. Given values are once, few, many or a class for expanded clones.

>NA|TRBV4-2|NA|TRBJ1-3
TGTGCCAGCAGCCAAGACCCAGCGAGCTCTGGAAACACCATATATTTT
CASSQDPASSGNTIYF
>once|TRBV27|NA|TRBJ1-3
TGTGCCAGCAGTTTCAGGGGCTCTGGAAACACCATATATTTT
CASSFRGSGNTIYF
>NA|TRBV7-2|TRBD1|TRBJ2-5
TGTGCCAGCAGCTACCAGAGGGGGACAGGGGGGGAGACCCAGTACTTC
CASSYQRGTGGETQYF
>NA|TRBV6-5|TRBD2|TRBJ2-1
TGTGCCAGCAGCTCACTTAGCGGGAGATGGAATGAGCAGTTCTTC
CASSSLSGRWNEQFF
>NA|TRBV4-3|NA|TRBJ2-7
TGCGCCAGCAGCCAAGGATGGAGGGGGCCCGAGTCCTACGAGCAGTACTTC
CASSQGWRGPESYEQYF
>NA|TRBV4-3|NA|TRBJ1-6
TGCGCCAGCAGCGAAGTCGGACTGAGCTCCTATAATTCACCCCTCCACTTT
CASSEVGLSSYNSPLHF
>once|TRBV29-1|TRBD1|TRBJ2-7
TGCAGCGTTTTGACAGGGGTCTACGAGCAGTACTTC
CSVLTGVYEQYF
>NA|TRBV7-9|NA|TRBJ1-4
TGTGCCAGCTCGGACGGGGCAACTAATGAAAAACTGTTTTTT
CASSDGATNEKLFF
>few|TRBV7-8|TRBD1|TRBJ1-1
TGTGCCAGCAGCCGGGACAGGGACACTGAAGCTTTCTTT
CASSRDRDTEAFF
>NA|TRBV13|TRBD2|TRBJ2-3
TGTGCCAGCAGCTTAGGACTAGCGCCCGATACGCAGTATTTT
CASSLGLAPDTQYF
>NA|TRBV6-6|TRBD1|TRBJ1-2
TGTGCCAGCATGGACAGATCTGGAGGGGGCGGAGGCTACACCTTC
CASMDRSGGGGGYTF
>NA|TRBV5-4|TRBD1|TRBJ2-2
TGTGCCAGCAGCAAGACAGGGGTCACCGGGGAGCTGTTTTTT
CASSKTGVTGELFF
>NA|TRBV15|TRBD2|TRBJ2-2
TGTGCCACCAGTGTCCCCGGGGGACTAGCGGGAGGTGGTGACACCGGGGAGCTGTTTTTT
CATSVPGGLAGGGDTGELFF
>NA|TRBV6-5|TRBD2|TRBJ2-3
TGTGCCAGCAGTTACTCGAGAGCGGGAGGGGTAGATACGCAGTATTTT
CASSYSRAGGVDTQYF